This TCR beta chain was documented in a study of OX40 agonist ivuxolimab in advanced cancers. Across the whole study: Partial responses, seen in three patients, involved one hepatocellular carcinoma and two cutaneous melanomas. Study-level results: Low levels of normalized T-cell clonal expansion also appeared in some nonresponders.

TCRdb keeps only in-frame clones here, not all; method: immunoSEQ multiplex PCR. The table has approximately 63,000 clones, 85% to 90% seen once. About this clone itself: Its antigen is unknown.

J lost 6 bases, V lost 3 bases, and 1 base had no gene match. The CDR3 has 13 amino acids. Germline CDR1 is PRHDT and CDR2 is FYEKMQ (reference sequence). The specimen comprised CD4+ or CD8+ T cells sorted from blood, sampled in a trial of the OX40 agonist ivuxolimab. This chain links TRBV13 with TRBJ2-1; 8 nucleotides line up with TRBD2. This clonotype was sampled from an adult with an advanced solid tumor such as melanoma, head and neck, liver or kidney cancer. DNA for the CDR3: TGTGCCAGCAGCTTCGGGGGGGCCAATGAGCAGTTCTTC. Translated, it gives CASSFGGANEQFF.